This TCR beta chain was obtained from a study of identical twins. Study-wide results and caveats: Within cord blood, abundant beta clonotypes carried fewer insertions, but memory repertoires showed no such trend.

This clonotype occurred a few times. Its matching antigen is unknown. Via MiXCR, TCRdb re-called the 5' RACE reads, giving one row per CDR3 protein. Here the sample spans some 250,000 distinct CDR3 sequences, about 6.7% being singletons. V gave up 0 bases and J gave up 7 bases; unmatched junction bases: 4. This CDR3 is built from 15 residues. The germline gives CDR1 LGHNA, CDR2 YSLEER. This same sample was also part of a study on T cells expressing NK-cell markers. Per that paper: Seven of the eight sequenced donors were classified as HCMV-seropositive, and one was classified as seronegative. In five or six donors, dominant CD3+CD56+NKG2C+ clonotypes ranked among the top 10 CD8+ clonotypes. The study found these clonotypes also leading the CD3+CD56-NKG2C+ fraction in a few donors.

The chain joins TRBV4-3 to TRBJ1-4; 8 bases are shared with TRBD1. Sequencing used CD8+ T cells sorted from blood. This receptor was taken from a woman between 18 and 29 years old in good health. The CDR3 DNA follows: TGCGCCAGCAGCCAAGACGGAGACAGGGGTGAAAAACTGTTTTTT. It specifies CASSQDGDRGEKLFF.